This T cell receptor beta chain is drawn from a study of blood T cell repertoires in COVID-19. Study summary: From the United States, Italy and Spain came samples of acute and convalescent COVID-19.

V was cut by 2 bases and J by 3 bases, with 8 bases left in between. From germline, CDR1 is MDHEN and CDR2 SYDVKM. CDR3 size: 14 residues. Original methodology: Estimated nucleated cell counts came from reference gene primer amplification. Some clones are missing from TCRdb's copy, which holds only in-frame ones; the method was immunoSEQ multiplex PCR. That table is the source of V, J and clone size, and D and trimming were worked out from the DNA. The sample has some 98,000 clones; over 70% are singletons. The sequencing input was peripheral blood. The clonotype originates from a human donor in a cohort sampled during active COVID-19. The V and J genes are TRBV28 and TRBJ1-5; no reliable D call. The CDR3 loop reads CASSLGGPNQPQHF. The DNA of the CDR3 is TGTGCCAGCAGTTTAGGAGGGCCCAATCAGCCCCAGCATTTT.